One sample yielded the 13 T cell receptor beta chains listed below, sequenced in a study of T cells in Graves' hyperthyroidism and ophthalmopathy. Researchers amplified the TCR beta CDR3 regions from RNA transcripts. The TCR CDR3 first-round RT-PCR relied on the HTBI primer set. TCRdb reanalysed the multiplex PCR reads using MiXCR and keeps one entry per CDR3 protein. The sample records some 550,000 distinct CDR3 sequences, roughly 20% being singletons. Sequences were obtained from blood. All receptors come from a man younger than 30 with Graves' hyperthyroidism.

This clonotype was detected many times. The gene calls are TRBV20-1 and TRBJ2-5, with D perhaps matching TRBD2 (5 bases). The CDR3 runs 14 residues. Trimming shortened V by 1 base and J by 5 bases, and 14 bases separated the two germline ends. Germline lookup yields CDR1 DFQATT and CDR2 SNEGSKA (reference sequence). CDR3 nucleotides: TGCAGTGCTAGAGGCGTCACTACGGGGGAGACCCAGTACTTC. Translation: CSARGVTTGETQYF.

The sample holds a few counts of this clonotype. The chain joins TRBV20-1 to TRBJ1-5; 7 nucleotides line up with TRBD1. V lost 6 bases, J lost 5 bases, and 10 bases stayed unmatched. The CDR3 runs 14 residues. The germline CDR1 and CDR2 sequences are DFQATT and SNEGSKA (reference sequence). CDR3 loop: CSAVPGQNYQPQHF. The CDR3 DNA reads as TGCAGTGCCGTTCCGGGACAGAACTATCAGCCCCAGCATTTT.

The genes are TRBV20-1 and TRBJ2-7, with TRBD2 matching 11 bases. CDR3 length equals 16 residues. Germline CDR1 and CDR2: DFQATT and SNEGSKA (reference sequence). V lost 1 base to trimming and J lost 3 bases; unmatched junction nucleotides: 8. The CDR3 DNA is TGCAGTGCTAGAGGCTATTCCGGACTAGCGGGCTACGAGCAGTACTTC. As protein: CSARGYSGLAGYEQYF.

There are many counts of this clonotype. The V and J genes are TRBV7-2 and TRBJ2-7; D uncertain. Per the germline V gene, CDR1 is SGHTA and CDR2 is FQGNSA. CDR3 size: 12 residues. The ends were cut back, 5 bases at V and 7 bases at J, with 12 bases in the middle. This CDR3 reads CASSPPFGEQYF. The CDR3, as DNA: TGTGCCAGCAGCCCCCCCTTCGGGGAGCAGTACTTC.

This clonotype was observed many times. J is TRBJ2-2 and V is TRBV7-9; D unresolved. The CDR3 totals 13 residues. CDR1 and CDR2 from the germline V gene are SEHNR and FQNEAQ (reference sequence). The ends were cut back, 5 bases at V and 8 bases at J, with 12 bases in the middle. The CDR3 region has the DNA TGTGCCAGCAGCCGTGACAACCGTGGGGAGCTGTTTTTT. Its protein is CASSRDNRGELFF.

The chain is built from TRBV19 and TRBJ2-7; D is possibly TRBD1 or TRBD2 (5 bases each). The germline CDR1 and CDR2 sequences are LNHDA and SQIVND (reference sequence). The CDR3 consists of 14 residues. Between the trimmed V and J ends, which lost 5 bases and 6 bases, there was a span of 17 bases. The CDR3 DNA sequence: TGTGCCAGTAGTGGTGATGGTGTTGGGGGCGAGCAGTACTTC. This encodes CASSGDGVGGEQYF.

This clonotype was observed at least ten times. This chain connects TRBV27 to TRBJ1-5; a weak D match, TRBD1 (6 bases). Germline loops: CDR1 MNHEY, CDR2 SMNVEV (reference sequence). The CDR3 has 16 amino acids. Trimming pared 5 bases from V and 1 base from J, leaving 15 bases between. In DNA, the CDR3 is TGTGCCAGCAGTCTCCGGGGGCTTGAGAGCAATCAGCCCCAGCATTTT. Translating it yields CASSLRGLESNQPQHF.

This chain connects TRBV28 to TRBJ1-1, with D hard to call. The length of the CDR3 is 15 residues. V was clipped by 6 bases and J by 0 bases, with 14 bases between them. CDR1 is MDHEN, CDR2 SYDVKM, per germline. The CDR3 DNA follows: TGTGCCAGCAGCCAGCCGAACATTATGAACACTGAAGCTTTCTTT. This encodes CASSQPNIMNTEAFF. Variable domain in full (rest from reference TRBV28 and TRBJ1-1): DVKVTQSSRYLVKRTGEKVFLECVQDMDHENMFWYRQDPGLGLRLIYFSYDVKMKEKGDIPEGYSVSREKKERFSLILESASTNQTSMYLCASSQPNIMNTEAFFGQGTRLTVV.

The rearrangement joins TRBV2 to TRBJ2-5; 8 bases align to TRBD1. V shed 10 bases, J shed 4 bases, and the junction held 14 bases outside the gene matches. The CDR3 spans 15 residues. Germline V gene sequence: CDR1 SNHLY, CDR2 FYNNEI. This chain's CDR3 is CATFPTGAIGETQYF. The CDR3 DNA sequence: TGTGCCACCTTTCCGACAGGGGCAATAGGAGAGACCCAGTACTTC.

This clonotype was counted ten times or more. The CDR3 bases are TGCAGTGCTAGAGAGGCAGGGAACACTGAAGCTTTCTTT. Protein sequence: CSAREAGNTEAFF. The V call is TRBV20-1, the J call TRBJ1-1; no clear D gene. CDR3 length equals 13 residues. The V end was cut by 0 bases, the J end by 1 base, with 6 bases between. Germline V gene lookup returns CDR1 DFQATT and CDR2 SNEGSKA (reference sequence).

This clonotype was seen a handful of times. The chain carries TRBV12-3 or TRBV12-4 and TRBJ2-4; D is perhaps TRBD2 (6 bases). The CDR3 sequence is 13 residues long. V lost 4 bases and J 9 bases, leaving 13 bases between the germline ends. CDR3 sequence: CASSSGLQGIQYF. CDR3 sequence (DNA): TGTGCCAGCAGTTCGGGACTTCAGGGCATTCAGTACTTC.

This clonotype was detected a few times. The chain is built from TRBV24-1 and TRBJ2-5, with a tentative D call TRBD2 (6 bases). In germline, CDR1 is KGHDR, CDR2 SFDVKD. There are 15 residues in the CDR3. Deletions cut 5 bases from V and 1 base from J, with 13 bases between. The CDR3 nucleotides read TGTGCCACCAGTGCAGGAGGGTCGGGCCAAGAGACCCAGTACTTC. It specifies CATSAGGSGQETQYF.

J is TRBJ1-1 and V is TRBV28, with D unresolved. V lost 10 bases, J lost 1 base, and 13 bases lay in between. The CDR3 sequence is 13 residues long. Germline values: CDR1 MDHEN, CDR2 SYDVKM. The CDR3 reads CATSETWNTEAFF. In DNA form, the CDR3 reads TGTGCCACCAGCGAAACGTGGAACACTGAAGCTTTCTTT. Drawing the rest from reference TRBV28 and TRBJ1-1, the complete variable domain is DVKVTQSSRYLVKRTGEKVFLECVQDMDHENMFWYRQDPGLGLRLIYFSYDVKMKEKGDIPEGYSVSREKKERFSLILESASTNQTSMYLCATSETWNTEAFFGQGTRLTVV.